A selection of T cell receptor beta chains follows, all from one sample in a study of CD8 T cells in Susac syndrome. Using its own MiXCR run on the immunoSEQ multiplex PCR reads, TCRdb lists one record per CDR3 protein. The sample gives about 140,000 distinct CDR3 sequences, around 94% of which show up once; 0.25% to 0.3% is in the top ten. Sequencing was performed on CD8+ T cells from PBMCs. The receptors originated from a human donor in good health. The CDR3 runs from the conserved cysteine through the conserved F or W. D genes are given only for firm matches. Clone size appears in some rows only: once, few, many, or a class for an expanded clone.

d_call: -
v_call: TRBV7-9
j_call: TRBJ2-7
clone_size: -
cdr3_aa: CASSPRTQRYEQYF
cdr3_nt: TGTGCCAGCAGCCCACGGACTCAGCGCTACGAGCAGTACTTC

d_call: TRBD2
v_call: TRBV7-6
j_call: TRBJ2-7
clone_size: -
cdr3_aa: CASSPGLADSSYEQYF
cdr3_nt: TGTGCCAGCAGCCCGGGACTAGCGGACAGCTCCTACGAGCAGTACTTC

d_call: -
v_call: TRBV7-2
j_call: TRBJ2-7
clone_size: -
cdr3_aa: CASSFPSSYEQYF
cdr3_nt: TGTGCCAGCAGCTTCCCCTCCTCCTACGAGCAGTACTTC

d_call: TRBD1
v_call: TRBV28
j_call: TRBJ1-1
clone_size: -
cdr3_aa: CASSGQGMNTEAFF
cdr3_nt: TGTGCCAGCAGTGGACAGGGGATGAACACTGAAGCTTTCTTT

d_call: -
v_call: TRBV7-8
j_call: TRBJ2-7
clone_size: -
cdr3_aa: CASSHLGYEQYF
cdr3_nt: TGTGCCAGCAGCCACCTTGGCTACGAGCAGTACTTC

d_call: -
v_call: TRBV27
j_call: TRBJ1-2
clone_size: once
cdr3_aa: CASSSSQGGGYGYTF
cdr3_nt: TGTGCCAGCAGTTCCTCACAGGGCGGGGGCTATGGCTACACCTTC

d_call: -
v_call: TRBV29-1
j_call: TRBJ1-1
clone_size: -
cdr3_aa: CSTAEAFF
cdr3_nt: TGTTCGACAGCTGAAGCTTTCTTT

d_call: -
v_call: TRBV7-8
j_call: TRBJ2-7
clone_size: -
cdr3_aa: CASSLTGLVYEQYF
cdr3_nt: TGTGCCAGCAGCTTAACAGGGTTGGTCTACGAGCAGTACTTC

d_call: TRBD1
v_call: TRBV28
j_call: TRBJ2-7
clone_size: -
cdr3_aa: CASNLGQGANEQYF
cdr3_nt: TGTGCCAGCAATTTGGGACAGGGGGCCAACGAGCAGTACTTC

d_call: -
v_call: TRBV9
j_call: TRBJ1-5
clone_size: -
cdr3_aa: CASSPGETDYQPQHF
cdr3_nt: TGTGCCAGCAGCCCAGGTGAAACCGATTATCAGCCCCAGCATTTT

d_call: TRBD2
v_call: TRBV27
j_call: TRBJ2-1
clone_size: once
cdr3_aa: CASSHDSPGLAGADEQFF
cdr3_nt: TGTGCCAGCAGTCATGATTCCCCGGGACTAGCGGGAGCTGATGAGCAGTTCTTC

d_call: -
v_call: TRBV2
j_call: TRBJ2-1
clone_size: -
cdr3_aa: CASSGLVNEQFF
cdr3_nt: TGTGCCAGCAGTGGGCTAGTCAATGAGCAGTTCTTC

d_call: -
v_call: TRBV6-2/TRBV6-3
j_call: TRBJ2-7
clone_size: -
cdr3_aa: CASSLSGHQRYEQYF
cdr3_nt: TGTGCCAGCAGTCTCTCGGGGCACCAGCGCTACGAGCAGTACTTC

d_call: TRBD1
v_call: TRBV28
j_call: TRBJ2-7
clone_size: -
cdr3_aa: CASSPQGSSYEQYF
cdr3_nt: TGTGCCAGCAGTCCACAGGGGTCCTCCTACGAGCAGTACTTC

d_call: -
v_call: TRBV30
j_call: TRBJ2-1
clone_size: -
cdr3_aa: CASYRTVYNEQFF
cdr3_nt: TGTGCCAGCTACAGGACTGTTTACAATGAGCAGTTCTTC

d_call: TRBD1
v_call: TRBV20-1
j_call: TRBJ1-3
clone_size: -
cdr3_aa: CSARGDRDFRNTIYF
cdr3_nt: TGCAGTGCTAGAGGGGACAGGGACTTCAGAAACACCATATATTTT

d_call: TRBD1
v_call: TRBV24-1
j_call: TRBJ2-7
clone_size: -
cdr3_aa: CANWDRASYEQYF
cdr3_nt: TGTGCCAACTGGGACAGGGCGTCCTACGAGCAGTACTTC

d_call: TRBD1
v_call: TRBV29-1
j_call: TRBJ2-7
clone_size: -
cdr3_aa: CSVVGDRGRNEQYF
cdr3_nt: TGCAGCGTTGTTGGGGACAGGGGGCGAAACGAGCAGTACTTC

d_call: -
v_call: TRBV5-1
j_call: TRBJ2-7
clone_size: -
cdr3_aa: CASSLEIPGFYEQYF
cdr3_nt: TGCGCCAGCAGCTTGGAAATCCCAGGGTTCTACGAGCAGTACTTC

d_call: -
v_call: TRBV7-6
j_call: TRBJ1-1
clone_size: -
cdr3_aa: CAGETALRTEAFF
cdr3_nt: TGTGCCGGCGAGACAGCTTTGAGGACTGAAGCTTTCTTT

d_call: TRBD1
v_call: TRBV25-1
j_call: TRBJ2-5
clone_size: once
cdr3_aa: CASSDPGTDPRETQYF
cdr3_nt: TGTGCCAGCAGTGACCCCGGGACAGATCCGCGGGAGACCCAGTACTTC

d_call: TRBD1
v_call: TRBV13
j_call: TRBJ1-1
clone_size: -
cdr3_aa: CASRNQGDTEAFF
cdr3_nt: TGTGCCAGCAGGAACCAGGGGGACACTGAAGCTTTCTTT

d_call: -
v_call: TRBV27
j_call: TRBJ2-7
clone_size: -
cdr3_aa: CASSSETSASYEQYF
cdr3_nt: TGTGCCAGCAGCTCCGAGACTAGTGCCTCATACGAGCAGTACTTC